One sample yielded the 16 T cell receptor beta chains listed below, sequenced in a study of blood T cell repertoires in COVID-19. Produced via immunoSEQ multiplex PCR; TCRdb's table is partial and in-frame only. The table shows under 250,000 clones, with around 84% occurring only once. Sequencing was performed on peripheral blood. These receptors were collected from a woman younger than 30 with acute or convalescent COVID-19.

The V and J genes are TRBV28 and TRBJ1-5, with 7 bases aligning to TRBD1. Germline CDR1 is MDHEN and CDR2 is SYDVKM. V lost 8 bases and J lost 2; bases outside the gene matches: 9. The CDR3 is 15 amino acids. The CDR3 DNA reads TGTGCCAGCTGCTACACAGGGGCCGGCAATCAGCCCCAGCATTTT. Translating gives CASCYTGAGNQPQHF.

The chain joins TRBV4-2 to TRBJ1-6; 9 bases fit TRBD1. After removal of 5 bases from V and 7 bases from J, the junction contained 9 bases not matched to a gene. CDR1 and CDR2 (germline): LGHNA, YNFKEQ. This CDR3 is 16 amino acids long. The CDR3 is CASSYDRGDKNSPLHF. The CDR3 DNA sequence: TGTGCCAGCAGCTACGACAGGGGGGATAAGAATTCACCCCTCCACTTT.

This clone was counted once. The CDR3 DNA reads TGTGCCAGCAGTTACGCGTACAGGGGAAGAAGCTACGAGCAGTACTTC. Translated: CASSYAYRGRSYEQYF. The chain employs TRBV6-5 and TRBJ2-7, with 7 bases identical to TRBD1. The V gene's germline CDR1 is MNHEY and CDR2 SVGAGI. CDR3 length equals 16 residues. Unmatched junction bases numbered 10, after V lost 2 bases and J lost 3 bases.

The rearrangement uses TRBV9 and TRBJ1-2; 8 nucleotides line up with TRBD1. Germline CDR1 SGDLS, CDR2 YYNGEE. The CDR3 totals 14 residues. The V and J ends lost 3 bases and 7 bases, in that order; junction bases with no gene match: 8. In DNA, the CDR3 is TGTGCCAGCAGCGACGACAGGGGCCCCTTTGGCTACACCTTC. Its translation is CASSDDRGPFGYTF.

The genes are TRBV10-3 and TRBJ2-1; TRBD2 matches at 10 bases. The germline V gene encodes CDR1 ENHRY and CDR2 SYGVKD. Losses at the gene ends were 0 bases for V and 0 bases for J; bases not matched to a gene: 5. The CDR3 is 18 residues long. CDR3 coding DNA: TGTGCCATCAGTGAGTCAGACCCTAGCGGGAGCTCCTACAATGAGCAGTTCTTC. This translates into CAISESDPSGSSYNEQFF.

The CDR3, as DNA: TGTGCCAGTAGTATTTGGACAGAAGGAGCTTTCTTT. Amino acids: CASSIWTEGAFF. This sequence joins TRBV19 and TRBJ1-1, with D possibly being TRBD1 (6 bases). The CDR3 covers 12 residues. Germline loops: CDR1 LNHDA, CDR2 SQIVND (reference sequence). Deletions cut 3 bases from V and 10 bases from J, with 12 bases between.

This clone was seen many times. The chain employs TRBV6-5 and TRBJ1-6; TRBD1 aligns across 8 bases. V trimming: 0 bases; J trimming: 7 bases; junction bases outside the gene matches: 5. The CDR3 is made up of 16 amino acids. Germline V gene sequence: CDR1 MNHEY, CDR2 SVGAGI. CDR3 DNA: TGTGCCAGCAGTTACTCCGACAGGGGAGAAAATTCACCCCTCCACTTT. As protein: CASSYSDRGENSPLHF.

The genes are TRBV25-1 and TRBJ1-1; 7 bases are shared with TRBD1. With V trimmed by 6 bases and J by 8 bases, 12 bases remained unmatched. This CDR3 is built from 14 residues. Germline loops: CDR1 MGHDK, CDR2 SYGVNS. CDR3 protein: CASSRSWDSLEAFF. As DNA, the CDR3 is TGTGCCAGCAGCAGAAGTTGGGACAGTTTGGAAGCTTTCTTT.

The CDR3 nucleotides are TGTGCCAGCAGCCTATACTATAGCGGGGGGGCGGCAGATACGCAGTATTTT. This gives the protein CASSLYYSGGAADTQYF. The chain recombines TRBV7-2 with TRBJ2-3; 11 bases fit TRBD2. This CDR3 is built from 17 residues. The V gene's germline CDR1 is SGHTA and CDR2 FQGNSA. V shed 5 bases, J shed 4 bases, and the junction held 11 bases outside the gene matches.

This chain links TRBV7-9 with TRBJ2-7, with a tentative D call TRBD2 (6 bases). V lost 7 bases to trimming and J lost 7 bases, with 23 bases between them. The CDR3 totals 15 residues. The germline CDR1 and CDR2 sequences are SEHNR and FQNEAQ (reference sequence). CDR3 nucleotide sequence: TGTGCCAGCACCACCAATGGTCGGGAGTCGGAGGAGCAGTACTTC. It yields the protein CASTTNGRESEEQYF.

The chain recombines TRBV27 with TRBJ1-5; D is perhaps TRBD1 (5 bases). Germline V gene lookup returns CDR1 MNHEY and CDR2 SMNVEV (reference sequence). Deletions cut 7 bases from V and 5 bases from J, with 18 bases between. The CDR3 is made up of 15 amino acids. The CDR3 nucleotides are TGTGCCAGCACCCCCCGTTGGGGCACGGATCAGCCCCAGCATTTT. This encodes CASTPRWGTDQPQHF.

Only a few counts were recorded for this clone. The V gene is TRBV30, the J gene TRBJ1-2; D gene uncertain. CDR1 is GTSNPN, CDR2 SVGIG, per germline (reference sequence). There are 12 residues in the CDR3. V lost 1 base and J lost 5, with 8 bases in between. The CDR3 reads CAWSGGAYGYTF. In nucleotides, the CDR3 is TGTGCCTGGAGTGGAGGAGCTTATGGCTACACCTTC.

This clone was counted only a few times. The chain combines TRBV15 with TRBJ1-3; tentatively, D is TRBD1 (6 bases). Looked up from germline, CDR1 is LNHNV and CDR2 is YYDKDF (reference sequence). The V end lost 5 bases, the J end lost 0 bases, and 11 bases lay between the germline ends. The CDR3 totals 15 residues. DNA of the CDR3: TGTGCCACCAGCGCCCGGACAGCCTCTGGAAACACCATATATTTT. Translated, it gives CATSARTASGNTIYF.

The gene calls are TRBV3-1 (or the pseudogene TRBV3-2) and TRBJ2-5; 8 bases fit TRBD2. The V gene's germline CDR1 is LGHDT and CDR2 YNNKEL (reference sequence). This CDR3 spans 15 amino acids. The ends lost 4 bases at V and 5 bases at J; junction bases unmatched: 9. CDR3 nucleotide sequence: TGTGCCAGCAGCCTGGGACTAGACGGGAGGGAGACCCAGTACTTC. It yields the protein CASSLGLDGRETQYF.

Remarks on this clone: Other DNA sequences of this sample code for an identical CDR3. The chain recombines TRBV30 with TRBJ1-5; 10 nucleotides match TRBD1. The germline V gene encodes CDR1 GTSNPN and CDR2 SVGIG (reference sequence). J gave up 4 bases and V 2 bases, and 2 bases lay outside the gene matches. The CDR3 is made up of 14 amino acids. For the CDR3, the DNA is TGTGCCTGGAGTCCGGGACAGGGGAATCAGCCCCAGCATTTT. This translates into CAWSPGQGNQPQHF.

The chain employs TRBV28 and TRBJ2-1, with 7 bases identical to TRBD2. The length of the CDR3 is 13 residues. Germline V gives CDR1 MDHEN, CDR2 SYDVKM. V lost 1 base to trimming and J lost 7 bases; unmatched junction nucleotides: 1. The CDR3 DNA follows: TGTGCCAGCAGTTTATTGGGGGGGAATGAGCAGTTCTTC. Protein product: CASSLLGGNEQFF.